This TCR beta chain was sequenced for a study of shared clonotypes between healthy human individuals. The count of this clone is one. Every subset's genomic DNA went evenly onto several immunoSEQ plates. Per the authors' pipeline: As immunoSEQ supplied junction-only sequences (without quality scores), filtering differed. Assay: immunoSEQ multiplex PCR; the TCRdb copy retains only in-frame clones and omits some. The V and J calls and the clone size are those of that table, but D and trimming were determined from the DNA. The table has millions of clones, around nine tenths seen once. Germline V gene sequence: CDR1 KGHSH, CDR2 LQKENI. V was trimmed by 4 bases and J by 7 bases, leaving 20 bases between them. CDR3 length: 15 residues.

Sequencing input: naive CD4+ T cells sorted from blood. Subset: CD45RA+ positively selected. The chain employs TRBV18 and TRBJ2-7, with a weak D call TRBD2 (5 bases). The clonotype originates from a man in his late teens or twenties in good health. The CDR3 region is CASSLRTGSGGEQYF. In DNA form, the CDR3 reads TGTGCCAGCTCACTGAGGACGGGAAGCGGTGGAGAGCAGTACTTC.